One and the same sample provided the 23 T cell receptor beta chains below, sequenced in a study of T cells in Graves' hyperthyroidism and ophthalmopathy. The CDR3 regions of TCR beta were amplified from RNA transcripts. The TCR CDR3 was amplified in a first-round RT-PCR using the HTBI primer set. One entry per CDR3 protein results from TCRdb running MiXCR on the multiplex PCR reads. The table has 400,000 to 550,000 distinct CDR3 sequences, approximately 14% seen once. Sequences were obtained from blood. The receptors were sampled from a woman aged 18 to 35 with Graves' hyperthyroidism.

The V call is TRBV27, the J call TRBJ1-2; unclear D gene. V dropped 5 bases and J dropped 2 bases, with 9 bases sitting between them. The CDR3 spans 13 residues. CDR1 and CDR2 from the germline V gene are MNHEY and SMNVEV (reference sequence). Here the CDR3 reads CASSIQKNYGYTF. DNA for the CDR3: TGTGCCAGCAGTATACAAAAAAACTATGGCTACACCTTC.

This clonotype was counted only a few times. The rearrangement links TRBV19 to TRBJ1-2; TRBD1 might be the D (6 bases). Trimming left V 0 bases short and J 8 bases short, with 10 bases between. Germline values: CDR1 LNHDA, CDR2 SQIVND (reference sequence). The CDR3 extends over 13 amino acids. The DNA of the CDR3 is TGTGCCAGTAGTATAGATCAGGGGAAGGGCTACACCTTC. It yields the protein CASSIDQGKGYTF.

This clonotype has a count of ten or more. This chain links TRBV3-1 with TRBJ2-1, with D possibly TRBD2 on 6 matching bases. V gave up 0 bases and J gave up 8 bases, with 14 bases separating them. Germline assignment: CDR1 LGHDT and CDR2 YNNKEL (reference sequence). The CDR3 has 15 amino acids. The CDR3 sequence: CASSQDQEGGDEQFF. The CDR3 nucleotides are TGTGCCAGCAGCCAAGATCAGGAGGGAGGAGATGAGCAGTTCTTC.

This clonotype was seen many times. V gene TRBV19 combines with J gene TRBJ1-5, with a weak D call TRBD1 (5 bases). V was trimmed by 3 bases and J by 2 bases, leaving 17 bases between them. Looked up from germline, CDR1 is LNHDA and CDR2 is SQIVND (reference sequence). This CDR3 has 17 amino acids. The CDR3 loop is CASSIILGERGNQPQHF. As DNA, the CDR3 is TGTGCCAGTAGTATTATTCTGGGGGAAAGGGGCAATCAGCCCCAGCATTTT.

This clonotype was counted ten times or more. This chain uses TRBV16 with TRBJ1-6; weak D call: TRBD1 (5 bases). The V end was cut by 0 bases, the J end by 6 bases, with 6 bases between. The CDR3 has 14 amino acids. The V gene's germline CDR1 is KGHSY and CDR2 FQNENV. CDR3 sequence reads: CASSQSGGNSPLHF. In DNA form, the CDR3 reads TGTGCCAGCAGCCAATCGGGGGGTAATTCACCCCTCCACTTT.

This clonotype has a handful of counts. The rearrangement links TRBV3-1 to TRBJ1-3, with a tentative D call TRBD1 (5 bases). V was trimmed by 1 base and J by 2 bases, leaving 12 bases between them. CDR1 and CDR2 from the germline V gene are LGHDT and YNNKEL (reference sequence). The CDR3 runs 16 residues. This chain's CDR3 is CASSQAVGGAGNTIYF. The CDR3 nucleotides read TGTGCCAGCAGCCAAGCAGTTGGGGGGGCTGGAAACACCATATATTTT.

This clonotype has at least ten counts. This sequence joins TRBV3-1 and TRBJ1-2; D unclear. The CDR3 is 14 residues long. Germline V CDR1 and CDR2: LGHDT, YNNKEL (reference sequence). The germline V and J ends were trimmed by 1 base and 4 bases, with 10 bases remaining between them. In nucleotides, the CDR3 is TGTGCCAGCAGCCAAGGTCGGGCGGCCTATGGCTACACCTTC. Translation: CASSQGRAAYGYTF.

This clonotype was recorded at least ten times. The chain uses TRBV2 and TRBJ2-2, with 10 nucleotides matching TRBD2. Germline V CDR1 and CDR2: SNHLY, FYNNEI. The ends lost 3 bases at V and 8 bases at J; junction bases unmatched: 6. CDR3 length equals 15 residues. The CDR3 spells CASSEPSGGRGELFF. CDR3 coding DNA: TGTGCCAGCAGTGAGCCTAGCGGGGGACGAGGGGAGCTGTTTTTT.

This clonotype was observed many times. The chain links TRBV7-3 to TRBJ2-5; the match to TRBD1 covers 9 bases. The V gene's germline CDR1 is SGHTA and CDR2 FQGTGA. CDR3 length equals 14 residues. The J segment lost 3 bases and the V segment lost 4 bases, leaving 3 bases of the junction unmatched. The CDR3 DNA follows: TGTGCCAGCAGCTCATGGACAGGGGAAGAGACCCAGTACTTC. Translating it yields CASSSWTGEETQYF.

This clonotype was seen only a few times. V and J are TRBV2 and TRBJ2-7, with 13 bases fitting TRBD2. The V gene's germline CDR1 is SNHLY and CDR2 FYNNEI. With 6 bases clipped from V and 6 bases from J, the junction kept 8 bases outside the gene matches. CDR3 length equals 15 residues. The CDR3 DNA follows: TGTGCCAGCAGCCCCGGACTAGCGGGAGCCTGCGAGCAGTACGTC. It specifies CASSPGLAGACEQYV.

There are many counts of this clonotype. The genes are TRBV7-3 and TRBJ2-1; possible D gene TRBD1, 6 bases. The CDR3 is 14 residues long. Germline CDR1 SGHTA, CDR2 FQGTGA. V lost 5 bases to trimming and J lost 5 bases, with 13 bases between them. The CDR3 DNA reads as TGTGCCAGCAGCCCCGCAGGGGTAAACAATGAGCAGTTCTTC. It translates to CASSPAGVNNEQFF.

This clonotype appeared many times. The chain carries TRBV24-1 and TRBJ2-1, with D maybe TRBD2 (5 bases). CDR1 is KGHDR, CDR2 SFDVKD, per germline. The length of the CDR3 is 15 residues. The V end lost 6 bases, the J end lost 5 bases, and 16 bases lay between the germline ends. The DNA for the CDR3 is TGTGCCACCAGTTTTGGGCCGGGAAAGGACAATGAGCAGTTCTTC. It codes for CATSFGPGKDNEQFF.

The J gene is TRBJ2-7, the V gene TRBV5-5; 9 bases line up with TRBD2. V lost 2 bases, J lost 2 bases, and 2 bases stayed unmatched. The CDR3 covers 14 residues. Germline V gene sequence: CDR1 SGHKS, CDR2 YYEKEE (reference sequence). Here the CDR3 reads CASSFGTSTYEQYV. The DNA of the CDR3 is TGTGCCAGCAGCTTCGGGACTAGCACCTACGAGCAGTACGTC.

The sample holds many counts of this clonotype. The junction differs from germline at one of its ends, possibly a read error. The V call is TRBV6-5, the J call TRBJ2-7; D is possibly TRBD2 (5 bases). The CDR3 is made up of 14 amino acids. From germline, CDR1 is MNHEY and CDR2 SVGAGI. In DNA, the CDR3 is TGTGCCAGCAGCTACTCGAGCGGTATGGACGAGCAGTACTTC. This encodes CASSYSSGMDEQYF.

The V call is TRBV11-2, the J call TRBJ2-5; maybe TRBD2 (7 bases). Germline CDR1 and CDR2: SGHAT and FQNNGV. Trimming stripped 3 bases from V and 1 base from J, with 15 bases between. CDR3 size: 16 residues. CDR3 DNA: TGTGCCAGCAGCTTTCTGGGGGGGGGGCCCCAAGAGACCCAGTACTTC. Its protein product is CASSFLGGGPQETQYF.

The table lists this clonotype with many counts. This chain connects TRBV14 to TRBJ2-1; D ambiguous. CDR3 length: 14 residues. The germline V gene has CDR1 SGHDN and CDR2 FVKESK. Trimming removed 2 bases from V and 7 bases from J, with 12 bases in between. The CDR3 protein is CASSQNFVGNEQFF. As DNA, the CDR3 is TGTGCCAGCAGCCAAAACTTCGTGGGAAATGAGCAGTTCTTC.

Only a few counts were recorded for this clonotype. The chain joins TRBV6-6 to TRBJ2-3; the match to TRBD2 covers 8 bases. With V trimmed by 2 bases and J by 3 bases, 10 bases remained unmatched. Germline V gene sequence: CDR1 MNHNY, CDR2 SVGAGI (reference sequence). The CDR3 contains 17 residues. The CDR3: CASSYPTTSGGTDTQYF. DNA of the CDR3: TGTGCCAGCAGTTACCCTACTACTAGCGGAGGGACAGATACGCAGTATTTT.

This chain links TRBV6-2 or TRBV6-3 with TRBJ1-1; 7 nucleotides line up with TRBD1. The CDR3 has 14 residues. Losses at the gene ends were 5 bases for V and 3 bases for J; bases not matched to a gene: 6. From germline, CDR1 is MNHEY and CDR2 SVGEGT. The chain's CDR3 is CASSDRVFDTEAFF. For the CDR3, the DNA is TGTGCCAGCAGTGACAGGGTGTTCGACACTGAAGCTTTCTTT.

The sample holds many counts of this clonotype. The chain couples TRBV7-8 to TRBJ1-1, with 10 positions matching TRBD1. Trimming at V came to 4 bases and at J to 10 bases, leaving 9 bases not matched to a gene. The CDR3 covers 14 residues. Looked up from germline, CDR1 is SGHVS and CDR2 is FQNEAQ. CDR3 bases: TGTGCCAGCAGCTCACCCCGTCGGACAGGGGGAGCTTTCTTT. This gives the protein CASSSPRRTGGAFF.

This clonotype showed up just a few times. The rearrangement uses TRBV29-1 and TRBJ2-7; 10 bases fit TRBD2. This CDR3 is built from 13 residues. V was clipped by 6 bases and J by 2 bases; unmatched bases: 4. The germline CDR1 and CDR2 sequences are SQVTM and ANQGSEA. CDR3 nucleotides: TGCAGCGTCCGGACTAGCGGAACCTACGAGCAGTACGTC. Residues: CSVRTSGTYEQYV.

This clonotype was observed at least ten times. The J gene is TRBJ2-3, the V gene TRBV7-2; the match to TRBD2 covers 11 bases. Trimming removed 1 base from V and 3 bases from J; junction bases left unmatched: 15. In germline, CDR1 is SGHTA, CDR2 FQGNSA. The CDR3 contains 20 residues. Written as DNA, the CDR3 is TGTGCCAGCAGCTTAGGAGCCCTAACTAGCGGGAGACGGCGGACAGATACGCAGTATTTT. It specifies CASSLGALTSGRRRTDTQYF.

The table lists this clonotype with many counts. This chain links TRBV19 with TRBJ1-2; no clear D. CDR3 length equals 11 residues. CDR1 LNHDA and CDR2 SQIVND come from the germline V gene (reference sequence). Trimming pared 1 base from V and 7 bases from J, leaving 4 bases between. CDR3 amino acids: CASSIGSGYTF. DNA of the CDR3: TGTGCCAGTAGTATAGGCTCTGGCTACACCTTC.

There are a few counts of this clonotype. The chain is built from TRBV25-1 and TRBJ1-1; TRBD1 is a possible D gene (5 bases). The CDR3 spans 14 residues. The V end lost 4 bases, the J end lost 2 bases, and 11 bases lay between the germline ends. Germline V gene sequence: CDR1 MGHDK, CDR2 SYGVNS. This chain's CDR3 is CASSGRVSNTEAFF. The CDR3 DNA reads TGTGCCAGCAGTGGCAGGGTTTCCAACACTGAAGCTTTCTTT.